These 8 T cell receptor beta chains came from one sample sequenced in a study of cytomegalovirus exposure and HLA in healthy donors. PCR involved 60 Vbeta and 13 Jbeta primers. Clones were sequenced by immunoSEQ multiplex PCR, and TCRdb holds only the in-frame ones, with some missing. The profile shows some 110,000 clones, about four fifths of them singletons. Source material: PBMCs. The receptor set was obtained from a man aged 30 to 39 in good health and CMV-seropositive.

This sequence joins TRBV2 and TRBJ2-2, with a weak D call TRBD1 (5 bases). The CDR3 length is 14 residues. Trimming stripped 7 bases from V and 6 bases from J, with 15 bases between. Germline V gene lookup returns CDR1 SNHLY and CDR2 FYNNEI. The CDR3 protein is CASISGSVPGELFF. The DNA of the CDR3 is TGTGCCAGCATCTCAGGGTCTGTGCCCGGGGAGCTGTTTTTT.

A note on this clone: At one end, the junction sequence differs from germline, possibly due to a read error. The chain employs TRBV6-5 and TRBJ1-2; tentatively, D is TRBD1 (6 bases). CDR3 length: 13 residues. Germline CDR1 and CDR2: MNHEY and SVGAGI. CDR3 protein: CASGNRENYGYPF. The CDR3 DNA is TGTGCCAGCGGAAACAGGGAAAACTATGGCTACCCCTTC.

The V call is TRBV6-1, the J call TRBJ1-5; 7 nucleotides match TRBD1. The CDR3 is 15 residues long. J gave up 4 bases and V 9 bases, and 12 bases lay outside the gene matches. CDR1 is MNHNS, CDR2 SASEGT, per germline. The CDR3 spells CASSIEQGRNQPQHF. CDR3 bases: TGTGCCAGTTCGATAGAACAGGGGAGGAATCAGCCCCAGCATTTT.

The rearrangement joins TRBV7-6 to TRBJ2-3; the match to TRBD1 covers 8 bases. The germline gives CDR1 SGHVS, CDR2 FNYEAQ. This CDR3 is 15 amino acids long. Unmatched junction bases numbered 4, after V lost 2 bases and J lost 3 bases. DNA of the CDR3: TGTGCCAGCAGCTTAAGGACAGGGCGGACAGATACGCAGTATTTT. It codes for CASSLRTGRTDTQYF.

V and J are TRBV15 and TRBJ2-3; TRBD2 agrees at 11 bases. CDR1 and CDR2 from the germline V gene are LNHNV and YYDKDF (reference sequence). The CDR3 consists of 16 residues. Germline trimming cut 5 bases from V and 2 bases from J; bases unmatched to any gene: 6. CDR3 residues: CATSSRLAGSTDTQYF. For the CDR3, the DNA is TGTGCCACCAGCTCCCGACTAGCGGGGTCCACAGATACGCAGTATTTT.

Only one count was recorded for this clone. V gene TRBV19 combines with J gene TRBJ2-1; tentative D call: TRBD1 (6 bases). This CDR3 region has 15 residues. CDR1 and CDR2 (germline): LNHDA, SQIVND (reference sequence). V was trimmed by 7 bases and J by 5 bases, leaving 18 bases between them. DNA of the CDR3: TGTGCCAGTACCCAACAGGGTCTGACGCACAATGAGCAGTTCTTC. Translation gives CASTQQGLTHNEQFF.

The rearrangement joins TRBV7-9 to TRBJ1-6, with D possibly matching TRBD1 (5 bases). CDR3 size: 13 residues. V dropped 1 base and J dropped 8 bases, with 6 bases sitting between them. Germline CDR1 SEHNR, CDR2 FQNEAQ (reference sequence). CDR3 residues: CASSLDRHSPLHF. CDR3 bases: TGTGCCAGCAGCTTAGACAGGCATTCACCCCTCCACTTT.

V usage is TRBV5-1 and J usage is TRBJ2-1, with D tentatively TRBD1 (7 bases). With 0 bases removed from V and 7 bases from J, the gap between germline ends came to 23 bases. The CDR3 extends over 18 amino acids. CDR1 and CDR2 from the germline V gene are SGHRS and YFSETQ. The DNA for the CDR3 is TGCGCCAGCAGCTTGGAAGGGCAGGGGGGAACGTTTGGAAATGAGCAGTTCTTC. It encodes CASSLEGQGGTFGNEQFF.